This is a list of T cell receptor beta chains from one sample in a study of CD8 T cells in Susac syndrome. MiXCR, run by TCRdb on the immunoSEQ multiplex PCR reads, gives a single entry per CDR3 protein. The sample lists tens of thousands of distinct CDR3 sequences, approximately 95% occurring once. Sequencing was carried out using CD8+ T cells from PBMCs. The receptors shown here come from a human donor with Susac syndrome. Both conserved end residues are part of each CDR3. A D gene is named only where the DNA matches it firmly. Not every row has a clone size; where given, it reads once, few, many or a size class.

abundance: -
d_gene: -
v_gene: TRBV12-3/TRBV12-4
j_gene: TRBJ2-1
CDR3nt: TGTGCCAGCAGTCCTAGCAGTGAGCAGTTCTTC
CDR3aa: CASSPSSEQFF

abundance: -
d_gene: TRBD1
v_gene: TRBV19
j_gene: TRBJ2-7
CDR3nt: TGTGCCAGTACCCCCAGACAGGGAGCAAAGTACGAGCAGTACTTC
CDR3aa: CASTPRQGAKYEQYF

abundance: -
d_gene: -
v_gene: TRBV28
j_gene: TRBJ2-3
CDR3nt: TGTGCCAGCAGCTACGGACAGACTAGCACAGATACGCAGTATTTT
CDR3aa: CASSYGQTSTDTQYF

abundance: once
d_gene: -
v_gene: TRBV29-1
j_gene: TRBJ1-2
CDR3nt: TGCAGCGTTAATTTGCCCAGGGAAAGCGGCTACACCTTC
CDR3aa: CSVNLPRESGYTF

abundance: -
d_gene: -
v_gene: TRBV29-1
j_gene: TRBJ2-2
CDR3nt: TGCAGCGGCGGAGGGCCATCCGGGGAGCTGTTTTTT
CDR3aa: CSGGGPSGELFF

abundance: -
d_gene: TRBD1
v_gene: TRBV5-6
j_gene: TRBJ1-1
CDR3nt: TGTGCCAGCAGCTTGGCACAGGGGCTGATGGGAATGAACACTGAAGCTTTCTTT
CDR3aa: CASSLAQGLMGMNTEAFF

abundance: once
d_gene: -
v_gene: TRBV11-2
j_gene: TRBJ2-2
CDR3nt: TGTGCCAGCAGCTTATTCGGCGGGGAGCTGTTTTTT
CDR3aa: CASSLFGGELFF

abundance: -
d_gene: -
v_gene: TRBV29-1
j_gene: TRBJ2-1
CDR3nt: TGCAGCGTCGACCTAGCGTCGAGCTCCTACAATGAGCAGTTCTTC
CDR3aa: CSVDLASSSYNEQFF

abundance: few
d_gene: -
v_gene: TRBV4-1
j_gene: TRBJ1-1
CDR3nt: TGCGCCAGCAGCCAAGACGGGGGTCACCCTGAAGCTTTCTTT
CDR3aa: CASSQDGGHPEAFF

abundance: -
d_gene: -
v_gene: TRBV30
j_gene: TRBJ1-3
CDR3nt: TGTGCGACGGCGGACTCTGGAAACACCATATATTTT
CDR3aa: CATADSGNTIYF

abundance: once
d_gene: -
v_gene: TRBV28
j_gene: TRBJ2-5
CDR3nt: TGTGCCAGCAGTGCGAGGACCGCCGAGGAGACCCAGTACTTC
CDR3aa: CASSARTAEETQYF

abundance: -
d_gene: -
v_gene: TRBV4-1
j_gene: TRBJ2-3
CDR3nt: TGCGCCACTTCACCGGGACAAGCCACAGATACGCAGTATTTT
CDR3aa: CATSPGQATDTQYF

abundance: -
d_gene: TRBD2
v_gene: TRBV3-1
j_gene: TRBJ2-7
CDR3nt: TGTGCCAGCAGCCTTGGACTAGCGGGAGAAGAGCAGTACTTC
CDR3aa: CASSLGLAGEEQYF

abundance: -
d_gene: -
v_gene: TRBV6-2/TRBV6-3
j_gene: TRBJ2-7
CDR3nt: TGTGCCAGCAGTTACTCAACCCTGGACACGGTCTACGAGCAGTACTTC
CDR3aa: CASSYSTLDTVYEQYF

abundance: -
d_gene: -
v_gene: TRBV20-1
j_gene: TRBJ1-5
CDR3nt: TGCAGTGCTAGACCCCCGGGGGCTCAGCCCCAGCATTTT
CDR3aa: CSARPPGAQPQHF

abundance: -
d_gene: -
v_gene: TRBV24-1
j_gene: TRBJ2-5
CDR3nt: TGTGCCACCAGTGCGGCAGTACAAGAGACCCAGTACTTC
CDR3aa: CATSAAVQETQYF

abundance: -
d_gene: TRBD1
v_gene: TRBV7-9
j_gene: TRBJ2-7
CDR3nt: TGTGCCAGCAGCCCCTGGGGACAGGGGAAGACCTACGAGCAGTACTTC
CDR3aa: CASSPWGQGKTYEQYF

abundance: -
d_gene: -
v_gene: TRBV5-4
j_gene: TRBJ1-1
CDR3nt: TGTGCCAGCAGCTTGGAGGTCGGGGGGCTATGGACTGAAGCTTTCTTT
CDR3aa: CASSLEVGGLWTEAFF

abundance: -
d_gene: TRBD2
v_gene: TRBV4-2
j_gene: TRBJ2-2
CDR3nt: TGTGCCAGCAGCCAAGATCTCCAGCGGGAGGTAGTTAACACCGGGGAGCTGTTTTTT
CDR3aa: CASSQDLQREVVNTGELFF

abundance: -
d_gene: -
v_gene: TRBV6-2/TRBV6-3
j_gene: TRBJ2-6
CDR3nt: TGTGCCAGCAGTTACGCCCTATTCGTCCTGACTTTC
CDR3aa: CASSYALFVLTF

abundance: -
d_gene: -
v_gene: TRBV7-9
j_gene: TRBJ2-7
CDR3nt: TGTGCCAGCAGCTTAGATTCGGGGTACGAGCAGTACTTC
CDR3aa: CASSLDSGYEQYF

abundance: once
d_gene: -
v_gene: TRBV29-1
j_gene: TRBJ1-2
CDR3nt: TGCAGCGTTGAAAACGGGGGGTCAGGCTATGGCTACACCTTC
CDR3aa: CSVENGGSGYGYTF

abundance: -
d_gene: -
v_gene: TRBV2
j_gene: TRBJ2-1
CDR3nt: TGTGCCAGCGGGGACGTAAATTACAATGAGCAGTTCTTC
CDR3aa: CASGDVNYNEQFF

abundance: -
d_gene: -
v_gene: TRBV4-1
j_gene: TRBJ2-7
CDR3nt: TGCGCCAGCAGCCAAGAGGCACGGCTCTCTTACGAGCAGTACTTC
CDR3aa: CASSQEARLSYEQYF

abundance: -
d_gene: -
v_gene: TRBV6-5
j_gene: TRBJ2-1
CDR3nt: TGTGCCAGCAGTCCCAGGGTGGGGGCCGAGCAGTTCTTC
CDR3aa: CASSPRVGAEQFF

abundance: once
d_gene: TRBD2
v_gene: TRBV7-6
j_gene: TRBJ2-5
CDR3nt: TGTGCCAGCACCCCCGGGGCGGGAGCCCGTATCGAAGAGACCCAGTACTTC
CDR3aa: CASTPGAGARIEETQYF

abundance: -
d_gene: -
v_gene: TRBV28
j_gene: TRBJ2-5
CDR3nt: TGTGCCAGCAGTTTTGTTGGTGGCCTGATTGAGACCCAGTACTTC
CDR3aa: CASSFVGGLIETQYF

abundance: -
d_gene: -
v_gene: TRBV5-4
j_gene: TRBJ2-7
CDR3nt: TGTGCCAGCAGCGACCGGGGTTCTAGTATCTACGAGCAGTACTTC
CDR3aa: CASSDRGSSIYEQYF

abundance: -
d_gene: -
v_gene: TRBV29-1
j_gene: TRBJ2-1
CDR3nt: TGCAGCGTTGGCGGAACCAATGAGCAGTTCTTC
CDR3aa: CSVGGTNEQFF

abundance: -
d_gene: -
v_gene: TRBV12-3/TRBV12-4
j_gene: TRBJ1-5
CDR3nt: TGTGCCAGCAGTACGAGTGGGAGCAATCAGCCCCAGCATTTT
CDR3aa: CASSTSGSNQPQHF